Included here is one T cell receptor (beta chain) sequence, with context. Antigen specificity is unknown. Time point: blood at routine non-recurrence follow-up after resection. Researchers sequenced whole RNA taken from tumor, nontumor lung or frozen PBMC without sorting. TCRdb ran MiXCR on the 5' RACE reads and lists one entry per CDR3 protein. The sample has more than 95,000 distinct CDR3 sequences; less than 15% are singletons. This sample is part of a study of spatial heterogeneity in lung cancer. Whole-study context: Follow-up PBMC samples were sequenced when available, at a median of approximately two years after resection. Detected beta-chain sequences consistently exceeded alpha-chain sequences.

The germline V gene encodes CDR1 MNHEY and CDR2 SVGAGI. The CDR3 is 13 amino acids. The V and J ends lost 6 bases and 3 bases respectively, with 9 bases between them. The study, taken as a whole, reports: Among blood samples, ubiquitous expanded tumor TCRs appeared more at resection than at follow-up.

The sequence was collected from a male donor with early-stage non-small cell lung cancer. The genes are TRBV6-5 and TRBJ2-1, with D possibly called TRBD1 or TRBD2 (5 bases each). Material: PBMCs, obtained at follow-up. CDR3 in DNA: TGTGCCAGCAGGGGACGGAACTACAATGAGCAGTTCTTC. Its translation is CASRGRNYNEQFF.